This T cell receptor (beta chain) was retrieved from a study of cytomegalovirus exposure and HLA in healthy donors. In its sample, this clone was seen a few times. The antigen is undetermined. The PCR ran on 60 Vbeta and 13 Jbeta primers. The protocol was immunoSEQ multiplex PCR, while the TCRdb copy is restricted to in-frame clones and leaves out a portion. The repertoire holds 100,000 or so clones, with about 80% as singletons. Per germline, CDR1 SGHTS and CDR2 YDEGEE. The CDR3 contains 11 residues. Between the trimmed V and J ends, which lost 6 bases and 10 bases, there was a span of 13 bases. Study-level points and caveats: Excluded: some indistinguishable V segments such as TRBV6-2 and TRBV6-3. The authors later found HLA-associated TCR beta chains more clonally expanded than equally common others.

The specimen was PBMCs. This rearrangement joins TRBV5-8 to TRBJ1-1; D unclear. The sequence derives from a middle-aged man in good health and CMV-seronegative. In DNA form, the CDR3 reads TGTGCCAGCAACCTAGACGTTGGAGCTTTCTTT. This gives the protein CASNLDVGAFF.